The rows below give T cell receptor beta chains drawn from one sample of a study of neoadjuvant anti-PD-1 for oral cavity cancer. Only in-frame clones appear in the TCRdb table, and some are missing; sequencing was by immunoSEQ multiplex PCR. The repertoire holds around 13,000 clones, with around 66% as singletons. Source: PBMCs, taken before nivolumab (anti-PD-1) treatment. All receptors come from a person aged 35-80 years with oral cavity squamous cell carcinoma. Both conserved end residues are part of each CDR3. D genes are given only for firm matches. Clone size is shown for a subset of rows, as once, few, many or a class of expanded clone.

v_gene	abundance	len	d_gene	j_gene	CDR3nt	CDR3aa
TRBV6-5	few	15	.	TRBJ2-3	TGTGCCAGCAGTTACACAGGGCGGGTTAGAGATACGCAGTATTTT	CASSYTGRVRDTQYF
TRBV4-2	.	14	TRBD1	TRBJ1-1	TGTGCCAGCAGCCAGGGACAGGCCGTCATGGTTGCTTTCTTT	CASSQGQAVMVAFF
TRBV5-4	few	15	.	TRBJ1-2	TGTGCCAGCAGCTTGGCCGCAAAGGGGGACTATGGCTACACCTTC	CASSLAAKGDYGYTF
TRBV6-6	.	15	TRBD2	TRBJ2-1	TGTGCCAGCAGTTCTACGGGGGGGCCCTACAATGAGCAGTTCTTC	CASSSTGGPYNEQFF
TRBV6-6	.	15	TRBD1	TRBJ2-7	TGTGCCAGCAGTTATTCCCGGGACAGAACCTACGAGCAGTACTTC	CASSYSRDRTYEQYF
TRBV19	.	16	TRBD2	TRBJ2-3	TGTGCCAGTAGTGAGTTGGCGGGGGGTAGCACAGATACGCAGTATTTT	CASSELAGGSTDTQYF
TRBV2	.	16	.	TRBJ1-6	TGTGCCAGCAGTGAACCACGGGGCCTGGGGGAATCACCCCTCCACTTT	CASSEPRGLGESPLHF
TRBV7-8	few	14	.	TRBJ1-3	TGTGCCACGAGCGGCAGGAGCTCTGGAAACACCATATATTTT	CATSGRSSGNTIYF
TRBV19	.	14	.	TRBJ2-3	TGTGCCAGTAGTATACCTGGGAGAAGGGATACGCAGTATTTT	CASSIPGRRDTQYF
TRBV5-5	.	15	TRBD1	TRBJ2-2	TGTGCCAGCAGCTTGACAGGGGAGAACACCGGGGAGCTGTTTTTT	CASSLTGENTGELFF
TRBV7-7	.	13	.	TRBJ1-1	TGTGCCAGCAGCGATGACAGGAACACTGAAGCTTTCTTT	CASSDDRNTEAFF
TRBV5-1	.	14	TRBD1	TRBJ2-7	TGCGCCAGCAGCTTTAGGGACAGATCCTACGAGCAGTACTTC	CASSFRDRSYEQYF
TRBV9	.	14	TRBD1	TRBJ1-1	TGTGCCAGCAGCGGGGCAGGGGGGACCTTTGAAGCTTTCTTT	CASSGAGGTFEAFF
TRBV5-6	.	15	TRBD2	TRBJ2-1	TGTGCCAGCAGCTTTCTAGCGGGGGGACACAATGAGCAGTTCTTC	CASSFLAGGHNEQFF
TRBV10-3	.	12	.	TRBJ2-7	TGTGCCATCAGTGGGACTGACTACGAGCAGTACTTC	CAISGTDYEQYF
TRBV11-2	.	13	.	TRBJ2-2	TGTGCCAGCAGCCGGACAGACACCGGGGAGCTGTTTTTT	CASSRTDTGELFF
TRBV5-1	few	15	TRBD1	TRBJ1-3	TGCGCCAGCAGCTTAACCGGACAGGCTTCAAACACCATATATTTT	CASSLTGQASNTIYF
TRBV6-1	.	14	.	TRBJ1-4	TGTGCCAGCAGCCCAGGGATCACGGGAGAAAAACTGTTTTTT	CASSPGITGEKLFF
TRBV5-1	.	13	.	TRBJ2-7	TGCGCCAGCGCTCGGGACCACACCTACGAGCAGTACTTC	CASARDHTYEQYF
TRBV5-1	.	15	.	TRBJ2-7	TGCGCCAGCAGCCCAAAGACGGGGACCCTAGGCGAGCAGTACTTC	CASSPKTGTLGEQYF
TRBV2	.	13	.	TRBJ1-2	TGTGCCAGCAGTGCTTTGGTAGGGTCTGGCTACACCTTC	CASSALVGSGYTF
TRBV4-1	.	18	.	TRBJ2-6	TGCGCCAGCAGCCTAACCGAGGGAAAGGGTACCGGGGCCAACGTCCTGACTTTC	CASSLTEGKGTGANVLTF
TRBV4-1	.	17	TRBD2	TRBJ2-1	TGCGCCAGCAGCCAAGGACTAGCGGGAGGGCCTGAGGGTGAGCAGTTCTTC	CASSQGLAGGPEGEQFF
TRBV5-5	.	14	TRBD1	TRBJ2-7	TGTGCCAGCAGCCTCGTCGACAGGGGGCGCGAGCAGTACTTC	CASSLVDRGREQYF
TRBV19	.	15	.	TRBJ2-2	TGTGCCAGTAGTATAGGAGGGGCGAACACCGGGGAGCTGTTTTTT	CASSIGGANTGELFF
TRBV20-1	once	11	.	TRBJ2-5	TGCAGTGCTAGAGCCCCAGAGACCCAGTACTTC	CSARAPETQYF
TRBV5-1	.	12	.	TRBJ1-3	TGCGCCAGCAGCTGGGACAGAAACACCATATATTTT	CASSWDRNTIYF
TRBV19	.	14	.	TRBJ1-2	TGTGCCAGTAGTCCGGGGACTGCTAACTATGGCTACACCTTC	CASSPGTANYGYTF
TRBV19	.	10	.	TRBJ1-4	TGTGCCAGTAAGGATGAAAAACTGTTTTTT	CASKDEKLFF
TRBV28	.	15	TRBD1	TRBJ2-7	TGTGCCAGCAGTACTCCGGGACAGGCTAACTACGAGCAGTACTTC	CASSTPGQANYEQYF
TRBV5-1	.	14	.	TRBJ2-5	TGCGCCAGCAGCTTGGGAAGGGGAGCAGAGACCCAGTACTTC	CASSLGRGAETQYF
TRBV10-2	.	14	.	TRBJ2-2	TGCGCCAGCCTCGGGACGGGGAACACCGGGGAGCTGTTTTTT	CASLGTGNTGELFF
TRBV27	.	23	TRBD2	TRBJ2-1	TGTGCCAGCAGACCCTGGAACGAGGGGAGGGAACTTTGGGGCGGTGGAAGGTACAATGAGCAGTTCTTC	CASRPWNEGRELWGGGRYNEQFF
TRBV30	.	15	TRBD1	TRBJ1-1	TGTGCCTGGAGTGTTAGGACAGGGAGGAACACTGAAGCTTTCTTT	CAWSVRTGRNTEAFF
TRBV4-1	few	16	.	TRBJ1-2	TGCGCCAGCAGCCAAGCATCGCAGGGGATTAACTATGGCTACACCTTC	CASSQASQGINYGYTF
TRBV18	few	14	.	TRBJ2-7	TGTGCCAGCTCACCACCCGCAGGGTCCTACGAGCAGTACTTC	CASSPPAGSYEQYF
TRBV6-5	.	12	.	TRBJ1-1	TGTGCCAGCAGTCAGGGGTACACTGAAGCTTTCTTT	CASSQGYTEAFF
TRBV25-1	.	17	TRBD1	TRBJ1-1	TGTGCCAGCAGTGAATGGGGGTTGACAGGGGGCCACACTGAAGCTTTCTTT	CASSEWGLTGGHTEAFF
TRBV7-2	.	15	TRBD2	TRBJ2-1	TGTGCCAGCATCTCAGGGACTAGCGCCTACAATGAGCAGTTCTTC	CASISGTSAYNEQFF
TRBV6-5	.	14	.	TRBJ1-5	TGTGCCAGCAGTTACTCCGGTTCCCGTACCTCGGAGCATTTT	CASSYSGSRTSEHF